These 26 T cell receptor beta chains came from one sample sequenced in a study of blood T cell repertoires in COVID-19. Generated by immunoSEQ multiplex PCR, the TCRdb table keeps only in-frame clones and is missing some. This table holds roughly 250,000 clones, about 80% found once. The material sequenced was peripheral blood. The receptor source for this set is a woman of 80 years or more with acute or convalescent COVID-19.

This clone was recorded a few times. The rearrangement uses TRBV5-4 and TRBJ1-3, with D maybe TRBD1 (5 bases). Germline CDR1 and CDR2: SGHNT and YYREEE (reference sequence). This CDR3 spans 13 amino acids. V dropped 1 base and J dropped 3 bases, with 5 bases sitting between them. CDR3 sequence reads: CASSLQGGNTIYF. DNA for the CDR3: TGTGCCAGCAGCTTGCAGGGTGGAAACACCATATATTTT.

The chain recombines TRBV6-1 with TRBJ1-1; 12 bases match TRBD1. Germline trimming cut 3 bases from V and 4 bases from J; bases unmatched to any gene: 6. Germline V gives CDR1 MNHNS, CDR2 SASEGT. The CDR3 length is 16 residues. DNA of the CDR3: TGTGCCAGCAGTGAGATTGGGACAGGGGGCATCACTGAAGCTTTCTTT. It encodes CASSEIGTGGITEAFF.

The chain links TRBV29-1 to TRBJ2-1; 9 nucleotides line up with TRBD1. The CDR3 runs 21 residues. The ends lost 2 bases at V and 6 bases at J; junction bases unmatched: 26. Per the germline V gene, CDR1 is SQVTM and CDR2 is ANQGSEA. CDR3 region: CSVERGFGGTGLFDRSNEQFF. The CDR3 region has the DNA TGCAGCGTTGAACGGGGTTTTGGCGGGACAGGGTTATTCGATCGGTCCAATGAGCAGTTCTTC.

The V call is TRBV5-1, the J call TRBJ1-4, with a weak D call TRBD1 (5 bases). This CDR3 is built from 14 residues. In germline, CDR1 is SGHRS, CDR2 YFSETQ. Trimming took off 0 bases at V and 7 bases at J, with 10 bases between the two ends. In nucleotides, the CDR3 is TGCGCCAGCAGCTTGGACGGGGGAAGTGAAAAACTGTTTTTT. It is translated as CASSLDGGSEKLFF.

As for this clone: A read error may produce the germline difference seen at one junction end. In DNA form, the CDR3 reads TGTGCCAGCAGCCAGGGCGGGGGGGTGAACTTC. Translated, it gives CASSQGGGVNF. V usage is TRBV4-2 and J usage is TRBJ2-7; 9 positions agree with TRBD2. The length of the CDR3 is 11 residues. Germline V gene data show CDR1 as LGHNA and CDR2 as YNFKEQ.

The V call is TRBV9, the J call TRBJ2-6, with D perhaps matching TRBD2 (7 bases). The V gene lost 8 bases and the J gene lost 4 bases, with 22 bases spanning the gap. The CDR3 sequence is 17 residues long. Germline V gene data show CDR1 as SGDLS and CDR2 as YYNGEE. The CDR3 region is CASTTGGPTLGANVLTF. The CDR3 DNA sequence: TGTGCCAGTACAACGGGGGGCCCGACGCTAGGGGCCAACGTCCTGACTTTC.

J is TRBJ1-5 and V is TRBV3-1 (or the pseudogene TRBV3-2), with D unresolved. V lost 0 bases to trimming and J lost 2 bases, with 8 bases between them. Germline-derived CDR1 and CDR2 are LGHDT and YNNKEL (reference sequence). There are 15 residues in the CDR3. DNA of the CDR3: TGTGCCAGCAGCCAAGATCCCAGCGGCAATCAGCCCCAGCATTTT. It codes for CASSQDPSGNQPQHF.

This chain connects TRBV7-2 to TRBJ2-2, with D tentatively TRBD2 (6 bases). The length of the CDR3 is 15 residues. The ends were cut back, 2 bases at V and 4 bases at J, with 11 bases in the middle. Germline V lookup: CDR1 SGHTA, CDR2 FQGNSA. CDR3 bases: TGTGCCAGCAGCTTAAGGTGGGGGGTCACCGGGGAGCTGTTTTTT. Translated: CASSLRWGVTGELFF.

The chain is built from TRBV5-1 and TRBJ2-7; 7 bases match TRBD1. V dropped 3 bases and J dropped 0; count of bases not matched to a gene: 6. The CDR3 totals 15 residues. CDR1 and CDR2 (germline): SGHRS, YFSETQ. The CDR3, as DNA: TGCGCCAGCAGCTCTGGACAGGCTCGCTCCTACGAGCAGTACTTC. This encodes CASSSGQARSYEQYF. Using reference TRBV5-1 and TRBJ2-7 for the parts outside the CDR3, the full variable domain is KAGVTQTPRYLIKTRGQQVTLSCSPISGHRSVSWYQQTPGQGLQFLFEYFSETQRNKGNFPGRFSGRQFSNSRSEMNVSTLELGDSALYLCASSSGQARSYEQYFGPGTRLTVT.

This clone was recorded a few times. The chain links TRBV19 to TRBJ1-5; D is ambiguous. With 3 bases removed from V and 0 bases from J, the gap between germline ends came to 12 bases. The CDR3 spans 16 residues. Per germline, CDR1 LNHDA and CDR2 SQIVND (reference sequence). The CDR3 coding sequence is TGTGCCAGTAGTATGAGGGTAGGGTATAGCAATCAGCCCCAGCATTTT. Translated: CASSMRVGYSNQPQHF. The full variable domain, its missing parts supplied by reference TRBV19 and TRBJ1-5, is DGGITQSPKYLFRKEGQNVTLSCEQNLNHDAMYWYRQDPGQGLRLIYYSQIVNDFQKGDIAEGYSVSREKKESFPLTVTSAQKNPTAFYLCASSMRVGYSNQPQHFGDGTRLSIL.

The V gene is TRBV18, the J gene TRBJ2-7; 10 positions match TRBD2. Germline CDR1 and CDR2: KGHSH and LQKENI. V trimming: 1 base; J trimming: 3 bases; junction bases outside the gene matches: 12. The CDR3 covers 18 residues. Here the CDR3 reads CASSPQRSGRASIYEQYF. In DNA, the CDR3 is TGTGCCAGCTCACCACAAAGAAGCGGGAGGGCCTCGATCTACGAGCAGTACTTC.

The rearrangement joins TRBV3-1 (or the pseudogene TRBV3-2) to TRBJ2-2, with 10 nucleotides matching TRBD2. The CDR3 runs 15 residues. The J segment lost 5 bases and the V segment lost 4 bases, leaving 4 bases of the junction unmatched. CDR1 is LGHDT, CDR2 YNNKEL, per germline (reference sequence). CDR3 bases: TGTGCCAGCAGCCGCGAGCGGGGGGGGACCGGGGAGCTGTTTTTT. Translation: CASSRERGGTGELFF.

The chain joins TRBV7-9 to TRBJ1-1, with D tentatively TRBD1 (5 bases). V lost 4 bases to trimming and J lost 0 bases, with 18 bases between them. From germline, CDR1 is SEHNR and CDR2 FQNEAQ (reference sequence). This CDR3 is built from 17 residues. This CDR3 reads CASSSQGRTSMNTEAFF. The DNA for the CDR3 is TGTGCCAGCAGCTCCCAGGGTAGGACCAGCATGAACACTGAAGCTTTCTTT.

The chain has TRBV14 and TRBJ2-7, with 8 bases identical to TRBD2. The germline V gene encodes CDR1 SGHDN and CDR2 FVKESK. CDR3 length equals 15 residues. The junction had 7 bases not matched to a gene; V was cut back by 4 bases and J by 2 bases. For the CDR3, the DNA is TGTGCCAGCAGCCGTAGCGGGATAGGAGCCTACGAGCAGTACTTC. Its translation is CASSRSGIGAYEQYF.

Points on this clone: This CDR3 is also generated by other DNA sequences in the sample. The chain is built from TRBV5-1 and TRBJ2-1; 7 positions agree with TRBD2. This CDR3 has 15 amino acids. V shed 0 bases and J 4 bases; nucleotides not matched to a gene: 4. The germline V gene has CDR1 SGHRS and CDR2 YFSETQ. The CDR3 DNA reads TGCGCCAGCAGCTTGGCCTTAGCGGGTTACAATGAGCAGTTCTTC. Translated, it gives CASSLALAGYNEQFF.

V gene TRBV6-5 combines with J gene TRBJ1-6; 7 nucleotides agree with TRBD1. V gave up 6 bases and J gave up 9 bases; unmatched junction bases: 11. The CDR3 length is 15 residues. Looked up from germline, CDR1 is MNHEY and CDR2 is SVGAGI. The CDR3 nucleotides read TGTGCCAGCAGCCGACAGGGTACGGATGGTTCACCCCTCCACTTT. Encoded protein: CASSRQGTDGSPLHF.

The chain is built from TRBV3-1 (or the pseudogene TRBV3-2) and TRBJ1-3, with 10 positions matching TRBD1. Germline V lookup: CDR1 LGHDT, CDR2 YNNKEL (reference sequence). Trimming removed 4 bases from V and 4 bases from J; junction bases left unmatched: 7. CDR3 length equals 16 residues. In DNA form, the CDR3 reads TGTGCCAGCAGCCGTAGACAGGGGGCGGGAGGAAACACCATATATTTT. This gives the protein CASSRRQGAGGNTIYF.

V gene TRBV5-5 combines with J gene TRBJ2-1; 10 nucleotides match TRBD1. Germline lookup yields CDR1 SGHKS and CDR2 YYEKEE (reference sequence). The CDR3 loop spans 16 amino acids. V was clipped by 4 bases and J by 9 bases; unmatched bases: 13. CDR3 DNA sequence: TGTGCCAGCAGCCCGGAAAAGGGACAGGGGATTGTTGAGCAGTTCTTC. Encoded protein: CASSPEKGQGIVEQFF.

Concerning this clone: This CDR3 is also generated by other DNA sequences in the sample. This sequence joins TRBV5-1 and TRBJ2-5, with 7 bases matching TRBD1. From germline, CDR1 is SGHRS and CDR2 YFSETQ. V was pared by 2 bases and J by 5 bases, with 6 bases of the junction left unmatched. The CDR3 has 14 residues. The CDR3 DNA is TGCGCCAGCAGCTTAGGGGGCTTAGGGGAGACCCAGTACTTC. It codes for CASSLGGLGETQYF. The full variable domain, in which reference TRBV5-1 and TRBJ2-5 provide the parts outside the CDR3, is KAGVTQTPRYLIKTRGQQVTLSCSPISGHRSVSWYQQTPGQGLQFLFEYFSETQRNKGNFPGRFSGRQFSNSRSEMNVSTLELGDSALYLCASSLGGLGETQYFGPGTRLLVL.

V and J are TRBV5-1 and TRBJ2-5; 7 nucleotides line up with TRBD2. The CDR3 runs 14 residues. Unmatched junction bases numbered 8, after V lost 4 bases and J lost 5 bases. Germline-derived CDR1 and CDR2 are SGHRS and YFSETQ. The CDR3 sequence: CASSPTGRGETQYF. The CDR3 bases are TGCGCCAGCAGCCCTACGGGGAGGGGTGAGACCCAGTACTTC.

The genes are TRBV2 and TRBJ1-1; 8 bases are a match to TRBD1. The germline gives CDR1 SNHLY, CDR2 FYNNEI. After removal of 6 bases from V and 4 bases from J, the junction contained 4 bases not matched to a gene. CDR3 length: 13 amino acids. CDR3 sequence reads: CASRSGQGTEAFF. The CDR3 nucleotides are TGTGCCAGCAGATCCGGACAGGGCACTGAAGCTTTCTTT.

This rearrangement joins TRBV2 to TRBJ1-3; 7 bases line up with TRBD1. The CDR3 length is 14 residues. V shed 5 bases and J 7 bases; nucleotides not matched to a gene: 8. CDR1 and CDR2 from the germline V gene are SNHLY and FYNNEI. CDR3 loop: CASSRQGVGNTIYF. CDR3 DNA sequence: TGTGCCAGCAGTCGACAGGGCGTTGGGAACACCATATATTTT.

V is TRBV2 and J is TRBJ1-1; tentative D call: TRBD1 (5 bases). This CDR3 has 16 amino acids. V gave up 4 bases and J gave up 0 bases, with 15 bases separating them. Germline loops: CDR1 SNHLY, CDR2 FYNNEI. CDR3: CASSVGRGSMNTEAFF. The CDR3 bases are TGTGCCAGCAGTGTGGGGAGGGGCAGCATGAACACTGAAGCTTTCTTT.

This chain links TRBV6-5 with TRBJ2-7; 9 nucleotides align to TRBD2. V lost 6 bases to trimming and J lost 7 bases; unmatched junction nucleotides: 13. This CDR3 comprises 15 residues. In germline, CDR1 is MNHEY, CDR2 SVGAGI. CDR3 amino acids: CASRRMIAGEGEQYF. In nucleotides, the CDR3 is TGTGCCAGCAGAAGAATGATAGCGGGAGAGGGGGAGCAGTACTTC.

The count of this clone is one. V is TRBV15 and J is TRBJ1-2; 9 bases match TRBD1. Unmatched junction bases numbered 8, after V lost 3 bases and J lost 6 bases. Germline-derived CDR1 and CDR2 are LNHNV and YYDKDF (reference sequence). The CDR3 is made up of 15 amino acids. The CDR3 sequence is CATSSPTGGFNGYTF. The CDR3 nucleotides are TGTGCCACCAGCAGCCCGACAGGGGGTTTCAATGGCTACACCTTC.

The V gene is TRBV5-5, the J gene TRBJ1-1, with D uncertain. Trimming removed 7 bases from V and 1 base from J, with 11 bases in between. Germline CDR1 and CDR2: SGHKS and YYEKEE (reference sequence). The CDR3 totals 13 residues. This CDR3 reads CASASGRNTEAFF. The CDR3 DNA reads as TGTGCCAGCGCCTCCGGGAGGAACACTGAAGCTTTCTTT.